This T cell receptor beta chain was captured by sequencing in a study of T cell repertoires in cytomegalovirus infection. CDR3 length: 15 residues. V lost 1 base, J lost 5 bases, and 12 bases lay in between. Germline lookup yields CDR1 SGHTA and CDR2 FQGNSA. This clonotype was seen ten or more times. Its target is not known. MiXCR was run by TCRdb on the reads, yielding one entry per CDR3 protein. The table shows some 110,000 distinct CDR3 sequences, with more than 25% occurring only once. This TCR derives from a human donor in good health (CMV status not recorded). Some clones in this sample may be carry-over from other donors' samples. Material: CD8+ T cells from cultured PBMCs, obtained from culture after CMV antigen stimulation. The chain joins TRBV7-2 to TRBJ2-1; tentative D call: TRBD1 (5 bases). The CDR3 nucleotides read TGTGCCAGCAGCTTAGTGGCAGGGAAGGACAATGAGCAGTTCTTC. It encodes CASSLVAGKDNEQFF.